This T cell receptor (beta chain) derives from a study of monozygotic twins with cystic fibrosis. About the study: Around 3 micrograms of fragmented DNA underwent roughly 15 PCR cycles for library preparation.

This clone came up once. Its antigen is still unknown. Germline CDR1 reads LNHDA; CDR2 reads SQIVND (reference sequence). Deletions cut 5 bases from V and 5 bases from J, with 16 bases between. This CDR3 comprises 15 residues. Clones were read by immunoSEQ multiplex PCR, and TCRdb kept only the in-frame ones, dropping some. This table has around 20,000 clones, about 90% appearing once. Study-level findings and limits: In 13 of 16 pairs, V gene usage was closest to the co-twin's.

This clonotype was obtained from a girl aged 2 to 9 with cystic fibrosis. V usage is TRBV19 and J usage is TRBJ2-1; weak D call: TRBD2 (6 bases). The source material was blood. CDR3 in DNA: TGTGCCAGTAGTCCCTCCCGGGGGTCACACAATGAGCAGTTCTTC. Residues: CASSPSRGSHNEQFF.